Detailed here is one TCR beta chain. The data stem from a study of blood T cell repertoires in COVID-19. In the study overall: Researchers got acute and convalescent COVID-19 samples from the United States, Italy and Spain.

The authors' processing: Researchers report that nucleated cell counts were estimated from reference gene primer amplification. Sequenced by immunoSEQ multiplex PCR; TCRdb stores in-frame clones only, minus some. Clone size and the V and J calls come from that table; the DNA yielded D and trimming. Of fewer than 250,000 clones listed, approximately 90% are singletons. Seattle cases were enrolled at active infection and followed longitudinally. Per the germline V gene, CDR1 is LNHDA and CDR2 is SQIVND (reference sequence). This CDR3 comprises 12 residues. V lost 8 bases to trimming and J lost 4 bases; unmatched junction nucleotides: 4.

The J gene is TRBJ1-2, the V gene TRBV19, with 7 nucleotides matching TRBD1. This TCR came from a man in his sixties with COVID-19, enrolled during active disease. Specimen: peripheral blood. CDR3 in DNA: TGTGCCAGTCAAGACAGGGCCTATGGCTACACCTTC. As protein: CASQDRAYGYTF. The full variable domain, rest sourced from reference TRBV19 and TRBJ1-2, is DGGITQSPKYLFRKEGQNVTLSCEQNLNHDAMYWYRQDPGQGLRLIYYSQIVNDFQKGDIAEGYSVSREKKESFPLTVTSAQKNPTAFYLCASQDRAYGYTFGSGTRLTVV.